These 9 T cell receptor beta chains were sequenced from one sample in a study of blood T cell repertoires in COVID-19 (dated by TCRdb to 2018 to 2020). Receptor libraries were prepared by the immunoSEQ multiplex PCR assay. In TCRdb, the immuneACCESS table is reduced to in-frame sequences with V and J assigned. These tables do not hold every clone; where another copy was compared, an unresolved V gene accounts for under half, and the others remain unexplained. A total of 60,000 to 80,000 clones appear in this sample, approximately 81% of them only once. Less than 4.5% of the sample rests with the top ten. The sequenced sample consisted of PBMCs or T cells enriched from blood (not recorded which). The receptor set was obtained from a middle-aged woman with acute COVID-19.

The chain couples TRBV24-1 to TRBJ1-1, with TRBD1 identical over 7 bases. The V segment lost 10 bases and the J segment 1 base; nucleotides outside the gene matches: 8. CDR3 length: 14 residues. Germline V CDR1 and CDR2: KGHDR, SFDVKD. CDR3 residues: CATAGTDSNTEAFF. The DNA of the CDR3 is TGTGCCACAGCCGGGACAGACTCGAACACTGAAGCTTTCTTT.

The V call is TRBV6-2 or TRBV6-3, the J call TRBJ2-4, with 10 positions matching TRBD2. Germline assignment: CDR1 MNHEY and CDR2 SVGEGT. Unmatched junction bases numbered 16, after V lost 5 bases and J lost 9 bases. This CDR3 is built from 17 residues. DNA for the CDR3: TGTGCCAGCAGTCATCCCCCGCTAGCGGGAGTGGGGGGCATTCAGTACTTC. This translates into CASSHPPLAGVGGIQYF.

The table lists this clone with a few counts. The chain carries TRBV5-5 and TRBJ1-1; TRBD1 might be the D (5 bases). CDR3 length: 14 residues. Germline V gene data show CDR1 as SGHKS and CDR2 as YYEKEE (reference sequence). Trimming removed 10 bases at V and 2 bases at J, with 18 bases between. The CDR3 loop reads CASSGAGGNTEAFF. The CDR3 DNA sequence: TGTGCCTCCAGCGGAGCGGGGGGTAACACTGAAGCTTTCTTT.

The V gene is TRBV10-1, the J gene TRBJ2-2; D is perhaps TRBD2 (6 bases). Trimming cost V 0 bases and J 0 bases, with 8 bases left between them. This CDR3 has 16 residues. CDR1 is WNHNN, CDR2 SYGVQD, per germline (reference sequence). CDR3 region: CASSESTGANTGELFF. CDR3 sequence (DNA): TGCGCCAGCAGTGAGTCCACGGGGGCGAACACCGGGGAGCTGTTTTTT.

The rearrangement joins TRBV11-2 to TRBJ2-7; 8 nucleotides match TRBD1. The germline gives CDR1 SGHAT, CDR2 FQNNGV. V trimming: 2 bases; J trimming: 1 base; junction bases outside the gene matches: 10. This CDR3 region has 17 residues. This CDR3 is CASSLTQGAPRSYEQYF. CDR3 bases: TGTGCCAGCAGCTTAACCCAGGGGGCGCCCCGTTCCTACGAGCAGTACTTC.

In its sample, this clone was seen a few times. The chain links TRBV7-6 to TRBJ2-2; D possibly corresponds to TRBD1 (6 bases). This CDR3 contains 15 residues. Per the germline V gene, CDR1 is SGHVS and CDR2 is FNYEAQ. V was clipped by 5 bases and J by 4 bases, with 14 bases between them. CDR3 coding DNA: TGTGCCAGCAGCCCGGGACATGGGAGCACCGGGGAGCTGTTTTTT. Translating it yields CASSPGHGSTGELFF.

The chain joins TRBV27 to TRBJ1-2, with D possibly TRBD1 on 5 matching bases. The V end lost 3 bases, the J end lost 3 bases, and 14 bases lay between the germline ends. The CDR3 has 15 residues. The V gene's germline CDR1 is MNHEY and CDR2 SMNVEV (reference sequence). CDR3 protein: CASSLGTRPDYGYTF. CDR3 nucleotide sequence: TGTGCCAGCAGTTTGGGGACTAGACCGGACTATGGCTACACCTTC.

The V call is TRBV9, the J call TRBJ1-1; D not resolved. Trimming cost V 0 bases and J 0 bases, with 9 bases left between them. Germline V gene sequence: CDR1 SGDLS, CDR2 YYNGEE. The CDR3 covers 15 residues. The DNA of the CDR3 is TGTGCCAGCAGCGTAGCGAGTTTTATGAACACTGAAGCTTTCTTT. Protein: CASSVASFMNTEAFF.

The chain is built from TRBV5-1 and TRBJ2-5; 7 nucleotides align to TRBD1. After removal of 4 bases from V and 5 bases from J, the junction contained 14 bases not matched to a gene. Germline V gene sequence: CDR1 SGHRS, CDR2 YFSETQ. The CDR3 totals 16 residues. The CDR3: CASSVVRDSLGETQYF. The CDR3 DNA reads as TGCGCCAGCAGCGTCGTCCGGGACAGTTTAGGGGAGACCCAGTACTTC.